One and the same sample provided the 24 T cell receptor beta chains below, sequenced in a study of shared clonotypes between healthy human individuals. Selected positively for CCR7 and CD45RO-negative, naive CD8 cells excluded terminally differentiated effector memory CD45RA+ cells. The table came from immunoSEQ multiplex PCR; TCRdb's copy has only in-frame clones and leaves some out. The sample has roughly 850,000 clones, 90% to 97% seen once. Material: naive CD8+ T cells sorted from blood. All receptors come from a man aged 30 to 45 in good health.

V and J are TRBV29-1 and TRBJ2-3, with 10 bases lining up with TRBD2. The germline CDR1 and CDR2 sequences are SQVTM and ANQGSEA. J gave up 6 bases and V 7 bases, and 13 bases lay outside the gene matches. The CDR3 covers 15 residues. The CDR3 coding sequence is TGCAGCGCCAAACGGACTAGCGGAGGGGGGGATACGCAGTATTTT. It translates to CSAKRTSGGGDTQYF.

The chain is built from TRBV7-9 and TRBJ2-1, with D possibly matching TRBD1 (5 bases). CDR1 is SEHNR and CDR2 is FQNEAQ in the germline V gene (reference sequence). Trimming took 1 base from V and 4 from J, leaving 11 bases between them. The CDR3 runs 15 residues. The CDR3 region has the DNA TGTGCCAGCAGCTTAGGGGGCCTCATTTACAATGAGCAGTTCTTC. Residues: CASSLGGLIYNEQFF. The variable domain in full, completed from reference TRBV7-9 and TRBJ2-1, reads DTGVSQNPRHKITKRGQNVTFRCDPISEHNRLYWYRQTLGQGPEFLTYFQNEAQLEKSRLLSDRFSAERPKGSFSTLEIQRTEQGDSAMYLCASSLGGLIYNEQFFGPGTRLTVL.

V gene TRBV5-1 combines with J gene TRBJ2-1, with 12 bases lining up with TRBD2. V lost 5 bases, J lost 9 bases, and 12 bases stayed unmatched. The germline V gene encodes CDR1 SGHRS and CDR2 YFSETQ. The CDR3 is made up of 16 amino acids. The CDR3 DNA reads as TGCGCCAGCAGTCCGTCGACTAGCGGGAGCGGCGGTGAGCAGTTCTTC. It is translated as CASSPSTSGSGGEQFF.

This sequence joins TRBV11-2 and TRBJ2-7; the D gene could be TRBD1 or TRBD2 (6 bases each). Germline CDR1 is SGHAT and CDR2 is FQNNGV. The CDR3 loop spans 14 amino acids. The V end lost 1 base, the J end lost 5 bases, and 12 bases lay between the germline ends. This CDR3 reads CASSLVPGGHEQYF. CDR3 coding DNA: TGTGCCAGCAGCTTAGTCCCCGGGGGCCACGAGCAGTACTTC.

V and J are TRBV5-1 and TRBJ1-4; D might be TRBD1 (5 bases). Looked up from germline, CDR1 is SGHRS and CDR2 is YFSETQ. The length of the CDR3 is 14 residues. Trimming pared 4 bases from V and 6 bases from J, leaving 13 bases between. The CDR3 is CASSIGHGDEKLFF. The CDR3 DNA is TGCGCCAGCAGCATCGGACACGGGGATGAAAAACTGTTTTTT.

This sequence joins TRBV19 and TRBJ2-3; 10 nucleotides align to TRBD2. Trimming cost V 6 bases and J 2 bases; bases outside gene matches: 8. The CDR3 loop spans 16 amino acids. Germline CDR1 and CDR2: LNHDA and SQIVND (reference sequence). CDR3 DNA: TGTGCCAGTAGCTACCAGACTAGCGGGTTCACAGATACGCAGTATTTT. Its protein is CASSYQTSGFTDTQYF.

The chain employs TRBV7-7 and TRBJ2-2; D not certain. V dropped 2 bases and J dropped 6 bases, with 13 bases sitting between them. Germline CDR1 is SSHAT and CDR2 is FNYEAQ (reference sequence). The CDR3 length is 15 residues. The CDR3 reads CASSLLPPSAGELFF. CDR3 coding DNA: TGTGCCAGCAGCTTATTGCCTCCCAGTGCCGGGGAGCTGTTTTTT.

About this clone: This may be a read error, as it is one base from a much larger clone. Other nucleotide sequences from this sample produce the same CDR3. This rearrangement joins TRBV7-9 to TRBJ1-1; D is possibly TRBD1 (5 bases). Germline-derived CDR1 and CDR2 are SEHNR and FQNEAQ (reference sequence). The CDR3 is 13 amino acids. Trimming removed 4 bases from V and 1 base from J, with 7 bases in between. The CDR3 here is CASSSTENTEAFF. The CDR3, as DNA: TGTGCCAGCAGCTCGACAGAGAACACTGAAGCTTTCTTT.

The rearrangement links TRBV18 to TRBJ2-7; 9 nucleotides match TRBD1. This CDR3 has 15 residues. Germline loops: CDR1 KGHSH, CDR2 LQKENI. The junction had 4 bases not matched to a gene; V was cut back by 3 bases and J by 1 base. CDR3 residues: CASSPGTGLSYEQYF. The CDR3 coding sequence is TGTGCCAGCTCACCCGGGACAGGGCTTTCCTACGAGCAGTACTTC.

V and J are TRBV25-1 and TRBJ2-1; tentative D call: TRBD2 (5 bases). CDR3 size: 15 residues. Trimming pared 3 bases from V and 4 bases from J, leaving 13 bases between. Per the germline V gene, CDR1 is MGHDK and CDR2 is SYGVNS. CDR3 amino acids: CASSDPATGYNEQFF. CDR3 nucleotides: TGTGCCAGCAGTGACCCGGCCACGGGGTACAATGAGCAGTTCTTC.

For the CDR3, the DNA is TGTGCCAGCAGCGGCCCTAGTTTTTCCGAGCAGTACTTC. It is translated as CASSGPSFSEQYF. The V and J genes are TRBV9 and TRBJ2-7; D unclear. From germline, CDR1 is SGDLS and CDR2 YYNGEE. V was pared by 3 bases and J by 6 bases, with 13 bases between. This CDR3 is built from 13 residues.

The chain joins TRBV11-3 to TRBJ2-2; TRBD1 agrees at 11 bases. From germline, CDR1 is SGHNT and CDR2 YENEEA. The trim removed 5 bases at V and 6 bases at J, leaving 11 bases unmatched. This CDR3 has 17 amino acids. CDR3 sequence reads: CASSAQADRGPSGELFF. The CDR3 bases are TGTGCCAGCAGCGCGCAAGCGGACAGGGGGCCATCCGGGGAGCTGTTTTTT.

This rearrangement joins TRBV9 to TRBJ2-1; 7 bases match TRBD2. V lost 4 bases to trimming and J lost 6 bases; unmatched junction nucleotides: 10. The CDR3 runs to 15 residues. CDR1 and CDR2 from the germline V gene are SGDLS and YYNGEE. This chain's CDR3 is CASSRLAPVSNEQFF. CDR3 bases: TGTGCCAGCAGCCGACTAGCACCTGTCTCCAATGAGCAGTTCTTC.

This clone has just one count. This chain uses TRBV6-5 with TRBJ2-3, with TRBD2 identical over 11 bases. V lost 5 bases, J lost 5 bases, and 6 bases stayed unmatched. From germline, CDR1 is MNHEY and CDR2 SVGAGI. The CDR3 covers 15 residues. The CDR3 nucleotides read TGTGCCAGCAGTGTTCTAGCGGGAGGAGTAGATACGCAGTATTTT. This codes for CASSVLAGGVDTQYF.

This chain connects TRBV4-3 to TRBJ2-4, with TRBD2 matching 7 bases. The CDR3 length is 16 residues. Germline V CDR1 and CDR2: LGHNA, YSLEER. V lost 2 bases to trimming and J lost 0 bases; unmatched junction nucleotides: 4. CDR3 amino acids: CASSQSPGGAKNIQYF. The DNA of the CDR3 is TGCGCCAGCAGCCAATCACCGGGGGGAGCCAAAAACATTCAGTACTTC.

This clone has just one count. The chain links TRBV7-2 to TRBJ2-7, with 9 bases lining up with TRBD2. Per the germline V gene, CDR1 is SGHTA and CDR2 is FQGNSA. Unmatched junction bases numbered 5, after V lost 5 bases and J lost 0 bases. The CDR3 spans 15 residues. The CDR3 is CASSDSGSPSYEQYF. For the CDR3, the DNA is TGTGCCAGCAGCGATAGCGGGAGCCCCTCCTACGAGCAGTACTTC.

The rearrangement uses TRBV4-3 and TRBJ2-1; TRBD2 is a possible D gene (6 bases). Germline loops: CDR1 LGHNA, CDR2 YSLEER. This CDR3 has 16 amino acids. V shed 0 bases and J shed 4 bases, with 13 bases lying between them. CDR3 residues: CASSQELSGLYNEQFF. CDR3 bases: TGCGCCAGCAGCCAAGAGTTGAGCGGACTATACAATGAGCAGTTCTTC.

The chain combines TRBV5-6 with TRBJ2-7; 14 bases align to TRBD2. The CDR3 covers 14 residues. After removal of 4 bases from V and 5 bases from J, the junction contained 2 bases not matched to a gene. The germline V gene encodes CDR1 SGHDT and CDR2 YYEEEE. This chain's CDR3 is CASSAGLAGDEQYF. DNA of the CDR3: TGTGCCAGCAGCGCGGGACTAGCGGGAGACGAGCAGTACTTC.

The V gene is TRBV7-6, the J gene TRBJ2-1, with a possible D match to TRBD2 (5 bases). Germline V gene lookup returns CDR1 SGHVS and CDR2 FNYEAQ. V lost 2 bases, J lost 0 bases, and 11 bases lay in between. This CDR3 has 16 residues. The CDR3 nucleotides read TGTGCCAGCAGCTTATCGCGGGCGAGCTCCTACAATGAGCAGTTCTTC. Amino acids: CASSLSRASSYNEQFF.

The chain has TRBV6-1 and TRBJ2-5; tentatively, D is TRBD1 (6 bases). Germline lookup yields CDR1 MNHNS and CDR2 SASEGT. V lost 3 bases and J lost 5, with 13 bases in between. The CDR3 has 14 residues. This CDR3 reads CASSDRGRQETQYF. CDR3 sequence (DNA): TGTGCCAGCAGTGACAGGGGTAGACAGGAGACCCAGTACTTC.

The chain joins TRBV7-9 to TRBJ2-1; D possibly corresponds to TRBD2 (6 bases). Germline-derived CDR1 and CDR2 are SEHNR and FQNEAQ (reference sequence). The V end was cut by 6 bases, the J end by 7 bases, with 22 bases between. The CDR3 totals 16 residues. The chain's CDR3 is CASSYYLLRERNEQFF. The CDR3 DNA reads TGTGCCAGCAGTTACTATCTCCTCCGGGAGAGAAATGAGCAGTTCTTC. The whole variable domain, remainder taken from reference TRBV7-9 and TRBJ2-1, is DTGVSQNPRHKITKRGQNVTFRCDPISEHNRLYWYRQTLGQGPEFLTYFQNEAQLEKSRLLSDRFSAERPKGSFSTLEIQRTEQGDSAMYLCASSYYLLRERNEQFFGPGTRLTVL.

This clone was recorded a few times. This sample also contains other DNA sequences that code for the same CDR3. The chain is built from TRBV11-2 and TRBJ1-1; the D is unclear. The germline V gene has CDR1 SGHAT and CDR2 FQNNGV. This CDR3 is 11 amino acids long. Trimming shortened V by 3 bases and J by 3 bases, and 2 bases separated the two germline ends. The CDR3 loop reads CASSLYTEAFF. CDR3 coding DNA: TGTGCCAGCAGCTTGTACACTGAAGCTTTCTTT.

V and J are TRBV27 and TRBJ2-7; 8 bases line up with TRBD1. CDR1 is MNHEY, CDR2 SMNVEV, per germline (reference sequence). CDR3 length: 13 residues. V dropped 6 bases and J dropped 0; count of bases not matched to a gene: 1. Here the CDR3 DNA reads TGTGCCAGCAGGGGACAGGACTCCTACGAGCAGTACTTC. Translation: CASRGQDSYEQYF.

The chain carries TRBV29-1 and TRBJ2-5; D is perhaps TRBD2 (6 bases). The CDR3 loop spans 15 amino acids. V was pared by 2 bases and J by 4 bases, with 17 bases between. Per germline, CDR1 SQVTM and CDR2 ANQGSEA. The CDR3: CSVESSKGTSETQYF. The CDR3 DNA follows: TGCAGCGTTGAAAGTAGTAAGGGGACTTCAGAGACCCAGTACTTC.